This note documents a single TCR beta chain sequence. Its target is not known. In the same sample, other DNA sequences code for this CDR3. Germline V gene data show CDR1 as SNHLY and CDR2 as FYNNEI. Trimming took off 5 bases at V and 2 bases at J, with 0 bases between the two ends. CDR3 length equals 10 residues. This record comes from a study of ipilimumab plus nivolumab after autologous stem cell transplantation. Overall study findings and caveats: The authors say TCR, Treg and microbiome findings warrant further study.

Profiled with immunoSEQ multiplex PCR; TCRdb holds only in-frame clones, not every one. The table includes over 75,000 clones, 83% detected once. The source was PBMCs, collected in a trial of ipilimumab plus nivolumab as post-transplant consolidation. The chain combines TRBV2 with TRBJ2-5, with D uncertain. The TCR sequence derives from a male donor with diffuse large B-cell lymphoma. CDR3 loop: CASSQETQYF. DNA for the CDR3: TGTGCCAGCAGTCAAGAGACCCAGTACTTC.